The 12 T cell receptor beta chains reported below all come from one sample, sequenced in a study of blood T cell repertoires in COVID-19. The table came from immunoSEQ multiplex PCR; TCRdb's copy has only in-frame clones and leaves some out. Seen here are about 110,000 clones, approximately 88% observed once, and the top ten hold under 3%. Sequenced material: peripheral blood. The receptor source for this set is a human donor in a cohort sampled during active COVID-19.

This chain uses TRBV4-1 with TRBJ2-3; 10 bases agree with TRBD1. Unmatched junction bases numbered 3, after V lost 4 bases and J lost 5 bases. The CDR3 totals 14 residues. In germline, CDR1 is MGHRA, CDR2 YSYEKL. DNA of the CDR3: TGCGCCAGCAGCCCGGGACAGGGGAAAGATACGCAGTATTTT. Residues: CASSPGQGKDTQYF.

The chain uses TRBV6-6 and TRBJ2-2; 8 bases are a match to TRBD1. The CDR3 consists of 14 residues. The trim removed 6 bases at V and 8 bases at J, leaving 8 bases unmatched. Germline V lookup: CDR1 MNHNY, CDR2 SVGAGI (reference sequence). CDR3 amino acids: CASRFLDRAGELFF. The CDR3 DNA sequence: TGTGCCAGCAGATTTCTGGACAGGGCTGGGGAGCTGTTTTTT.

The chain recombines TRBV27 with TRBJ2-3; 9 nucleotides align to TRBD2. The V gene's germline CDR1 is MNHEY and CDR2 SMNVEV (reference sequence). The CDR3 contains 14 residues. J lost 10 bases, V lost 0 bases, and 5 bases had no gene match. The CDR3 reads CASSLSLAGFAQYF. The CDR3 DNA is TGTGCCAGCAGTTTATCGCTAGCGGGGTTTGCGCAGTATTTT.

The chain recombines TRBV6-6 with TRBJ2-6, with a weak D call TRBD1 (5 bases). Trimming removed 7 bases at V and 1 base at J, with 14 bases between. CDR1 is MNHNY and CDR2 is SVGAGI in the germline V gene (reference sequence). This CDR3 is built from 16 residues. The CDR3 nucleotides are TGTGCCAGCACCAGGAGTCCAGGGTCTGGGGCCAACGTCCTGACTTTC. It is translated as CASTRSPGSGANVLTF.

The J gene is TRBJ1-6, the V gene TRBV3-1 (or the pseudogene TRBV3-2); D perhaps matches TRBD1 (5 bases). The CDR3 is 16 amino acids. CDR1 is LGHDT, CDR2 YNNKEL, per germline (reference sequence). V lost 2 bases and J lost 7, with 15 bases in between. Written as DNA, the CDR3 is TGTGCCAGCAGCCAATTTGCGGGGGAGAAAAATTCACCCCTCCACTTT. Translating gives CASSQFAGEKNSPLHF.

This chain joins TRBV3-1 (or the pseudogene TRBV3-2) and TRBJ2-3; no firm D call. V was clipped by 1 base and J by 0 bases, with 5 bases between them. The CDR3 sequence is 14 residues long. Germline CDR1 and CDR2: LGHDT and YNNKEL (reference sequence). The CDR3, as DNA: TGTGCCAGCAGCCAAGGCGTAAGCACAGATACGCAGTATTTT. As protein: CASSQGVSTDTQYF.

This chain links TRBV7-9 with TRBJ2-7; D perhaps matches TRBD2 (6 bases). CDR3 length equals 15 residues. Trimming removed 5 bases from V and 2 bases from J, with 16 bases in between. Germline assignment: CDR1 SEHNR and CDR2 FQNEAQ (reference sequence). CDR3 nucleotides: TGTGCCAGCAGCCCGCAAGTTTCGGGAGCCTACGAGCAGTACTTC. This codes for CASSPQVSGAYEQYF.

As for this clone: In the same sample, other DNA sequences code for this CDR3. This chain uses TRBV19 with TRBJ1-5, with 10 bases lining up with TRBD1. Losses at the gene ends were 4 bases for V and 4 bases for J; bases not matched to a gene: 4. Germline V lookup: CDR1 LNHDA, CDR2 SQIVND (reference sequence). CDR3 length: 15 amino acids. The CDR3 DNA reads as TGTGCCAGTAGTACGTGGGGACAGGGGAATCAGCCCCAGCATTTT. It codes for CASSTWGQGNQPQHF. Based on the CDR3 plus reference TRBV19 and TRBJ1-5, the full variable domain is DGGITQSPKYLFRKEGQNVTLSCEQNLNHDAMYWYRQDPGQGLRLIYYSQIVNDFQKGDIAEGYSVSREKKESFPLTVTSAQKNPTAFYLCASSTWGQGNQPQHFGDGTRLSIL.

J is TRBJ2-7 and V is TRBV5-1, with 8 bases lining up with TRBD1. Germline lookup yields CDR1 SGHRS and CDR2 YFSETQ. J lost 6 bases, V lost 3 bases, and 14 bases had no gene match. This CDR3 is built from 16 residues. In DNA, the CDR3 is TGCGCCAGCAGCTCCCGGACAGGGCGGGCAAGCTGCGAGCAGTACTTC. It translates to CASSSRTGRASCEQYF.

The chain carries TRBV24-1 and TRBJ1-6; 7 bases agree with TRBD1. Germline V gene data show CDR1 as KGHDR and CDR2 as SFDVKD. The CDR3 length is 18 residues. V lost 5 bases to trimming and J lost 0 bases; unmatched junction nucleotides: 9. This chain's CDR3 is CATSAGLTGSSYNSPLHF. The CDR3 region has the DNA TGTGCCACCAGTGCGGGATTGACAGGGAGCTCCTATAATTCACCCCTCCACTTT.

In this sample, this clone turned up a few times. CDR3 protein: CASTHPGSPLHF. CDR3 coding DNA: TGTGCCAGCACCCATCCGGGTTCACCCCTCCACTTT. The chain uses TRBV7-9 and TRBJ1-6; D ambiguous. The ends were cut back, 7 bases at V and 9 bases at J, with 10 bases in the middle. Germline CDR1 and CDR2: SEHNR and FQNEAQ (reference sequence). CDR3 length: 12 amino acids.

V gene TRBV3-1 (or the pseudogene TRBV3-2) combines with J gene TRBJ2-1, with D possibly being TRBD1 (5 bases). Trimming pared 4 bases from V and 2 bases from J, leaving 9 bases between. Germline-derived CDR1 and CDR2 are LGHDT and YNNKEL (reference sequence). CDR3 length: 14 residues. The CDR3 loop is CASSPTGTYNEQFF. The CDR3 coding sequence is TGTGCCAGCAGCCCCACAGGTACCTACAATGAGCAGTTCTTC.